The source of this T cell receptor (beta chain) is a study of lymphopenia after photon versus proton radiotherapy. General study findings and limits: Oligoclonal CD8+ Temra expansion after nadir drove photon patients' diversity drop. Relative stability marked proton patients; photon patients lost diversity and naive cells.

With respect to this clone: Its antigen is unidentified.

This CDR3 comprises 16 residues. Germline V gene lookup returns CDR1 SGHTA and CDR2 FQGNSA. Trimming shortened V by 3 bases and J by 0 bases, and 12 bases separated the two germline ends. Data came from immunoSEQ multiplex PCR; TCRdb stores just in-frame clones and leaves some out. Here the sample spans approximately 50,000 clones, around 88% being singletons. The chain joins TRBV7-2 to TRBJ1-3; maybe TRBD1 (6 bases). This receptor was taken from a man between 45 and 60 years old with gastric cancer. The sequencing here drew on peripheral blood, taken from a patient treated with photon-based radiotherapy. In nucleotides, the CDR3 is TGTGCCAGCAGCTTGGGACATAGGAGCTCTGGAAACACCATATATTTT. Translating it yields CASSLGHRSSGNTIYF.